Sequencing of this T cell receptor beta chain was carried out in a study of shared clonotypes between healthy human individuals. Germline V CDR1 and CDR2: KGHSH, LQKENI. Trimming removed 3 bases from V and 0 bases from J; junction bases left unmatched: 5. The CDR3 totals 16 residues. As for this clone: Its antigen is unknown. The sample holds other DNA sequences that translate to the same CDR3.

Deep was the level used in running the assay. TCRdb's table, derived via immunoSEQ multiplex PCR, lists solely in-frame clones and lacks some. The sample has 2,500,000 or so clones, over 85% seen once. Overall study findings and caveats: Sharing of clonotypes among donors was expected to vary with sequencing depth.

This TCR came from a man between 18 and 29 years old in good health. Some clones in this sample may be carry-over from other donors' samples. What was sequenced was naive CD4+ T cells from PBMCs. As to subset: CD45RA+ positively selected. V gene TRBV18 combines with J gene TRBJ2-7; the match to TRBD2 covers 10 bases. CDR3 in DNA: TGTGCCAGCTCACCCCGGCTAGCGGGAGCCTCCTACGAGCAGTACTTC. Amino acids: CASSPRLAGASYEQYF.